Presented here are 27 T cell receptor beta chains from one specimen sequenced in a study of radiotherapy plus CTLA-4 blockade in lung cancer. Produced via immunoSEQ multiplex PCR; TCRdb's table is partial and in-frame only. The sample includes about 43,000 clones, 65% to 70% seen only once; the top ten take roughly a quarter. The specimen comprised peripheral blood, sampled from a patient treated with radiotherapy plus ipilimumab. The receptors derive from a human donor with non-small cell lung cancer who had a partial response to radiotherapy plus ipilimumab.

J is TRBJ1-3 and V is TRBV30; the D gene is possibly TRBD1 (6 bases). V lost 2 bases and J lost 4, with 15 bases in between. The germline V gene has CDR1 GTSNPN and CDR2 SVGIG (reference sequence). CDR3 length: 15 residues. The CDR3 DNA is TGTGCCTGGAGTCGATTCGGGGGGCTCGGAAACACCATATATTTT. This encodes CAWSRFGGLGNTIYF.

The V gene is TRBV9, the J gene TRBJ2-1; 13 positions match TRBD2. Germline V gene sequence: CDR1 SGDLS, CDR2 YYNGEE. V lost 3 bases to trimming and J lost 9 bases; unmatched junction nucleotides: 12. The CDR3 extends over 17 amino acids. CDR3 sequence reads: CASSGKLTSGGAGEQFF. The CDR3 DNA is TGTGCCAGCAGCGGGAAACTCACTAGCGGGGGGGCAGGTGAGCAGTTCTTC.

This chain joins TRBV29-1 and TRBJ1-1, with 8 bases matching TRBD1. Germline V lookup: CDR1 SQVTM, CDR2 ANQGSEA. There are 15 residues in the CDR3. V gave up 3 bases and J gave up 7 bases; unmatched junction bases: 13. DNA of the CDR3: TGCAGCGTTGATGGGGTCAGGGGGCGCCCACGTGAAGCTTTCTTT. This gives the protein CSVDGVRGRPREAFF.

The V and J genes are TRBV6-1 and TRBJ2-7, with D maybe TRBD2 (6 bases). V was trimmed by 9 bases and J by 0 bases, leaving 12 bases between them. Germline CDR1 MNHNS, CDR2 SASEGT. The length of the CDR3 is 13 residues. In DNA, the CDR3 is TGTGCCAGTCCGGGACTTTACTCCTACGAGCAGTACTTC. Protein: CASPGLYSYEQYF.

The chain combines TRBV13 with TRBJ1-3; D remains ambiguous. With 4 bases removed from V and 0 bases from J, the gap between germline ends came to 7 bases. CDR1 is PRHDT and CDR2 is FYEKMQ in the germline V gene (reference sequence). This CDR3 region has 14 residues. This CDR3 reads CASSSSFSGNTIYF. The DNA for the CDR3 is TGTGCCAGCAGCTCGAGTTTCTCTGGAAACACCATATATTTT.

The V gene is TRBV19, the J gene TRBJ1-5; D is unresolved. Trimming pared 8 bases from V and 1 base from J, leaving 15 bases between. This CDR3 contains 15 residues. In germline, CDR1 is LNHDA, CDR2 SQIVND (reference sequence). CDR3 in DNA: TGTGCCAGTCGAAAGGAGGGATGGAGCAATCAGCCCCAGCATTTT. Translating it yields CASRKEGWSNQPQHF.

This chain joins TRBV10-3 and TRBJ2-7; tentatively, D is TRBD1 (5 bases). CDR1 is ENHRY, CDR2 SYGVKD, per germline. V lost 3 bases and J lost 10, with 13 bases in between. The CDR3 totals 12 residues. CDR3 in DNA: TGTGCCATCAGTGAATACAGGTATGAACAGTACTTC. Protein sequence: CAISEYRYEQYF.

The chain joins TRBV5-1 to TRBJ2-6; D is ambiguous. The CDR3 has 16 residues. The V gene lost 0 bases and the J gene lost 1 base, with 8 bases spanning the gap. Germline-derived CDR1 and CDR2 are SGHRS and YFSETQ. Here the CDR3 DNA reads TGCGCCAGCAGCTTGGCCGCAGGTTCTGGGGCCAACGTCCTGACTTTC. Translation gives CASSLAAGSGANVLTF.

This clone was counted ten times or more. This chain links TRBV10-2 with TRBJ1-4; D gene ambiguous. The germline V gene has CDR1 WSHSY and CDR2 SAAADI. V was trimmed by 3 bases and J by 6 bases, leaving 20 bases between them. The CDR3 is made up of 17 amino acids. CDR3 loop: CASSDPRRGDKDEKLFF. Here the CDR3 DNA reads TGCGCCAGCAGTGACCCCAGACGGGGTGATAAGGATGAAAAACTGTTTTTT.

The chain carries TRBV5-4 and TRBJ2-5; 7 bases align to TRBD1. CDR3 length: 14 amino acids. From germline, CDR1 is SGHNT and CDR2 YYREEE (reference sequence). Losses at the gene ends were 4 bases for V and 1 base for J; bases not matched to a gene: 4. As DNA, the CDR3 is TGTGCCAGCAGCAGAACAGGGGTCCAAGAGACCCAGTACTTC. This sequence encodes CASSRTGVQETQYF.

V and J are TRBV6-1 and TRBJ2-7, with D perhaps TRBD1 (6 bases). Germline CDR1 MNHNS, CDR2 SASEGT. The CDR3 runs 13 residues. V dropped 5 bases and J dropped 3 bases, with 11 bases sitting between them. CDR3 DNA sequence: TGTGCCAGCAGTTTAGGGGACAACTACGAGCAGTACTTC. Amino acid sequence: CASSLGDNYEQYF.

This clone was seen a few times. The chain joins TRBV5-4 to TRBJ2-5; TRBD1 agrees at 8 bases. Trimming at V came to 4 bases and at J to 3 bases, leaving 14 bases not matched to a gene. CDR1 and CDR2 (germline): SGHNT, YYREEE (reference sequence). This CDR3 is 17 amino acids long. CDR3 DNA: TGTGCCAGCAGCCGGTCAGGGGGCAGGGGCGGCAAAGAGACCCAGTACTTC. It specifies CASSRSGGRGGKETQYF.

For the CDR3, the DNA is TGTGCCAGCAGCGTAATTGGAGAGAACACTGAAGCTTTCTTT. Translated: CASSVIGENTEAFF. This chain connects TRBV9 to TRBJ1-1; D call uncertain. The germline V gene has CDR1 SGDLS and CDR2 YYNGEE. This CDR3 comprises 14 residues. V was clipped by 1 base and J by 1 base, with 8 bases between them. The whole variable domain, remainder taken from reference TRBV9 and TRBJ1-1, is DSGVTQTPKHLITATGQRVTLRCSPRSGDLSVYWYQQSLDQGLQFLIQYYNGEERAKGNILERFSAQQFPDLHSELNLSSLELGDSALYFCASSVIGENTEAFFGQGTRLTVV.

V usage is TRBV11-2 and J usage is TRBJ1-6; 10 nucleotides align to TRBD1. The trim removed 1 base at V and 2 bases at J, leaving 2 bases unmatched. CDR3 size: 17 residues. In germline, CDR1 is SGHAT, CDR2 FQNNGV. The CDR3 bases are TGTGCCAGCAGCTTAGGGACAGGGGGACCCTATAATTCACCCCTCCACTTT. This encodes CASSLGTGGPYNSPLHF.

The chain carries TRBV4-1 and TRBJ1-4, with no clear D. The germline V gene has CDR1 MGHRA and CDR2 YSYEKL. This CDR3 spans 18 amino acids. V lost 2 bases, J lost 0 bases, and 16 bases lay in between. CDR3 coding DNA: TGCGCCAGCAGCCAATCCTTTTCCCATACTGCAACTAATGAAAAACTGTTTTTT. It encodes CASSQSFSHTATNEKLFF.

The chain recombines TRBV2 with TRBJ2-3; TRBD1 is a possible D gene (6 bases). CDR1 and CDR2 from the germline V gene are SNHLY and FYNNEI. Deletions cut 5 bases from V and 0 bases from J, with 15 bases between. The CDR3 sequence is 16 residues long. CDR3 DNA: TGTGCCAGCAGTCCCCGACAGGATCCTAGCACAGATACGCAGTATTTT. It translates to CASSPRQDPSTDTQYF. The variable domain in full, completed from reference TRBV2 and TRBJ2-3, reads EPEVTQTPSHQVTQMGQEVILRCVPISNHLYFYWYRQILGQKVEFLVSFYNNEISEKSEIFDDQFSVERPDGSNFTLKIRSTKLEDSAMYFCASSPRQDPSTDTQYFGPGTRLTVL.

The chain is built from TRBV7-2 and TRBJ2-3; 8 bases agree with TRBD2. CDR3 length: 16 residues. Germline V CDR1 and CDR2: SGHTA, FQGNSA. V gave up 5 bases and J gave up 2 bases; unmatched junction bases: 9. The CDR3, as DNA: TGTGCCAGCAGCGATCGGGGGGGCTTGATCACAGATACGCAGTATTTT. It yields the protein CASSDRGGLITDTQYF.

This chain uses TRBV4-2 with TRBJ1-6; D is perhaps TRBD1 (5 bases). Trimming left V 4 bases short and J 9 bases short, with 22 bases between. Looked up from germline, CDR1 is LGHNA and CDR2 is YNFKEQ. The CDR3 contains 17 residues. The CDR3 spells CASSPRDSGRFSSPLHF. The DNA of the CDR3 is TGTGCCAGCAGCCCTAGAGATTCAGGGAGGTTCAGTTCACCCCTCCACTTT.

The CDR3 protein is CASSDNRGTEAFF. As DNA, the CDR3 is TGCGCCAGCAGTGATAACAGGGGCACTGAAGCTTTCTTT. This chain uses TRBV10-2 with TRBJ1-1; 7 nucleotides align to TRBD1. This CDR3 spans 13 amino acids. Germline CDR1 is WSHSY and CDR2 is SAAADI. The trim removed 3 bases at V and 4 bases at J, leaving 2 bases unmatched.

This clone was seen a handful of times. CDR3 residues: CASSYLYEQYF. CDR3 nucleotides: TGTGCCAGCAGTTATCTGTACGAGCAGTACTTC. The rearrangement uses TRBV6-1 and TRBJ2-7; D unresolved. V lost 5 bases, J lost 4 bases, and 6 bases lay in between. Germline V CDR1 and CDR2: MNHNS, SASEGT. The CDR3 totals 11 residues.

This chain links TRBV29-1 with TRBJ2-3, with 11 bases lining up with TRBD2. The CDR3 contains 14 residues. The germline CDR1 and CDR2 sequences are SQVTM and ANQGSEA. The CDR3 loop is CRATSGTLWDTQYF. CDR3 nucleotide sequence: TGCAGAGCGACTAGCGGGACTCTGTGGGATACGCAGTATTTT.

The chain carries TRBV5-6 and TRBJ2-7; D perhaps matches TRBD2 (5 bases). Trimming shortened V by 4 bases and J by 1 base, and 9 bases separated the two germline ends. The CDR3 covers 13 residues. Germline V lookup: CDR1 SGHDT, CDR2 YYEEEE. In DNA, the CDR3 is TGTGCCAGCAGCCCTACGGGGTCCTACGAGCAGTACTTC. Protein sequence: CASSPTGSYEQYF.

The chain combines TRBV2 with TRBJ2-7; D might be TRBD1 (6 bases). This CDR3 comprises 13 residues. Germline V gene sequence: CDR1 SNHLY, CDR2 FYNNEI. The ends were cut back, 7 bases at V and 1 base at J, with 11 bases in the middle. This CDR3 is CASKGVESYEQYF. The CDR3, as DNA: TGTGCCAGCAAGGGGGTGGAATCCTACGAGCAGTACTTC.

This clone has a handful of counts. V and J are TRBV7-9 and TRBJ2-7; TRBD1 matches 10 bases. This CDR3 comprises 12 residues. Germline V gene data show CDR1 as SEHNR and CDR2 as FQNEAQ (reference sequence). V was clipped by 5 bases and J by 8 bases; unmatched bases: 3. CDR3 nucleotides: TGTGCCAGCAGCCCGACAGGGGGCAAGCAGTACTTC. As protein: CASSPTGGKQYF.

The rearrangement joins TRBV19 to TRBJ1-2; D unresolved. V gave up 6 bases and J gave up 2 bases, with 16 bases separating them. This CDR3 has 15 residues. The V gene's germline CDR1 is LNHDA and CDR2 SQIVND (reference sequence). CDR3 bases: TGTGCCAGTAGCAGCGCGCGGTCGAACAACTATGGCTACACCTTC. Encoded protein: CASSSARSNNYGYTF. Looking up the rest from reference TRBV19 and TRBJ1-2 gives the full variable domain: DGGITQSPKYLFRKEGQNVTLSCEQNLNHDAMYWYRQDPGQGLRLIYYSQIVNDFQKGDIAEGYSVSREKKESFPLTVTSAQKNPTAFYLCASSSARSNNYGYTFGSGTRLTVV.

V is TRBV7-2 and J is TRBJ1-2; 7 bases are shared with TRBD1. V trimming: 7 bases; J trimming: 5 bases; junction bases outside the gene matches: 4. Germline assignment: CDR1 SGHTA and CDR2 FQGNSA. The CDR3 loop spans 12 amino acids. CDR3 sequence: CASTKQGYGYTF. The CDR3, as DNA: TGTGCCAGCACCAAACAGGGGTATGGCTACACCTTC.

V usage is TRBV18 and J usage is TRBJ1-1; D unresolved. Germline loops: CDR1 KGHSH, CDR2 LQKENI. Between the trimmed V and J ends, which lost 0 bases and 4 bases, there was a span of 6 bases. CDR3 size: 13 residues. The CDR3, as DNA: TGTGCCAGCTCACCACCTATCAGCACTGAAGCTTTCTTT. Translating it yields CASSPPISTEAFF.